This T cell receptor beta chain was observed in a study of blood T cell repertoires in COVID-19. Overall study context: Samples of COVID-19 (acute and convalescent) were obtained from the United States, Italy and Spain.

CDR1 and CDR2 from the germline V gene are SGHNT and YYREEE (reference sequence). V lost 4 bases and J lost 1, with 20 bases in between. The CDR3 consists of 17 residues. The authors' processing: The assay estimated nucleated cells by amplifying reference gene primers. Data came from immunoSEQ multiplex PCR; TCRdb stores just in-frame clones and leaves some out. That table gives V, J and clone size, and the DNA gave D and trimming. Of over 150,000 clones listed, 75% to 80% are singletons. Sequencing was done on a sample of peripheral blood. The V call is TRBV5-4, the J call TRBJ1-2; possibly TRBD1 for D (5 bases). This receptor was identified in a woman between 65 and 79 years old with acute or convalescent COVID-19. CDR3 region: CASSTGGWDGGNYGYTF. The CDR3 DNA reads TGTGCCAGCAGCACCGGGGGATGGGACGGGGGTAACTATGGCTACACCTTC.